This T cell receptor beta chain originates from a study of lung T cells in sarcoidosis with Löfgren's syndrome. Study-level information: Löfgren's syndrome patients were the main repertoire analysis focus.

A single record per CDR3 protein comes from TCRdb applying MiXCR to the reads. The sample records 58,000 or so distinct CDR3 sequences, approximately 22% being singletons. CDR1 is SGHAT, CDR2 FQNNGV, per germline. The CDR3 totals 17 residues. Trimming at V came to 1 base and at J to 1 base, leaving 5 bases not matched to a gene. Study-wide results and caveats: Versus controls, Löfgren's syndrome patients reportedly showed TRAV12-1 and TRBV2 as most expanded. Sarcoidosis antigen recognition was only suggested, antigen unidentified. Multiple Löfgren's syndrome patients reportedly shared TRAV12-1 and TRBV2 CDR3 motifs, suggesting public CD4+ TCRs.

This clonotype showed up just a few times. The antigen is undetermined. The genes are TRBV11-2 and TRBJ2-7; 12 bases fit TRBD2. The sequence was collected from a human donor with sarcoidosis (Löfgren's syndrome or another form), or a control subject (not recorded which). Material: CD4+ T cells from PBMCs. The DNA of the CDR3 is TGTGCCAGCAGCTTAGGACTAGCGGGAGTACGGTCCTACGAGCAGTACTTC. Amino acids: CASSLGLAGVRSYEQYF.